The 12 T cell receptor beta chains reported below all come from one sample, sequenced in a study of CD8+ T cells in alopecia areata listed by TCRdb under 2018. Libraries were built with the immunoSEQ multiplex PCR assay. For TCR sequencing, RNA was extracted from every sample and reverse transcribed into cDNA to serve as template. Entries here come from immuneACCESS through TCRdb and include only in-frame sequences with V and J called. Some clones fail to appear in such tables; in the studies checked, an unresolved V gene covers under half of the shortfall, and the cause of the remainder is unknown. This sample shows around 100,000 clones, and none of them turns up only once. 15% to 20% of the sample goes to the ten largest clones. Sequencing was carried out using lesional skin. These receptors were obtained from a C3H/HeJ mouse with alopecia areata. Members of this strain share the MHC haplotype H2-k.

The table lists this clone with a few counts. Gene and germline names: mouse. Read data end 4 residues before the CDR3 end; the end is taken from the germline J gene. The rearrangement joins TRBV1 to TRBJ2-7; possible D gene TRBD2, 7 bases. This CDR3 is 16 amino acids long. Trimming cost V 0 bases and J 0 bases, with 12 bases left between them. Germline-derived CDR1 and CDR2 are NSQYPW and LRSPGD (reference sequence). CDR3: CTCSADPGGLSYEQYF. CDR3 DNA, as far as it was read: TGCACCTGCAGTGCAGATCCGGGGGGCCTCTCCTAT.

The table lists this clone with a few counts. Here the gene names and germline are mouse. The read is 4 residues too short to cover the CDR3 end, so that end is filled in from the germline J gene. The rearrangement links TRBV13-3 to TRBJ1-4; 8 nucleotides align to TRBD1. Germline CDR1 NNHDY, CDR2 SYVADS. V lost 3 bases to trimming and J lost 0 bases; unmatched junction nucleotides: 4. The CDR3 has 16 amino acids. CDR3 DNA, as far as it was read: TGTGCCAGCAGTGCCGGACAGGGTATTTCCAACGAA. Its translation is CASSAGQGISNE. The full CDR3 reads CASSAGQGISNERLFF.

This clone was picked up a small number of times. The gene symbols are mouse symbols. The CDR3 protein is CASSFGTLNQDTQYF. The CDR3 DNA, read in part, is TGTGCAAGCAGCTTCGGGACACTTAACCAAGAC. The J gene is TRBJ2-5, the V gene TRBV16; TRBD1 might be the D (6 bases). Read data end 4 residues before the CDR3 end; the end is taken from the germline J gene. Germline-derived CDR1 and CDR2 are SGHSA and FRNQAP. This CDR3 region has 15 residues. Trimming pared 3 bases from V and 0 bases from J, leaving 10 bases between.

As regards this clone: Here the gene names and germline are mouse. The CDR3 is cut off 4 residues early in the read; its end comes from the germline J gene. The rearrangement links TRBV17 to TRBJ2-1; 9 nucleotides align to TRBD1. This CDR3 spans 13 amino acids. Germline CDR1 is MNHDT and CDR2 is YYDKIL. The CDR3 loop reads CASSTGTGPEQFF. The CDR3 bases that were read are TGTGCTAGCAGCACCGGGACAGGGCCT.

In the case of this clone: Each gene name is a mouse one. CDR3 bases read: TGTGCCAGCGGTGATGCCCTGGGCTATGCT. The encoded protein is CASGDALGYA. The complete CDR3 reads CASGDALGYAEQFF. The chain recombines TRBV13-2 with TRBJ2-1, with D perhaps matching TRBD2 (5 bases). Coverage ceases 4 residues before the CDR3 finishes, and the germline J gene fills in the end. The CDR3 is 14 amino acids. Between the trimmed V and J ends, which lost 0 bases and 3 bases, there was a span of 7 bases. The germline V gene has CDR1 NNHNN and CDR2 SYGAGS (reference sequence).

This clone came up many times. The database protein in TCRdb disagrees with the DNA translation at residue 12; the sequence shown here was translated from the DNA. All gene names here are mouse names. The DNA ends 3 residues before the CDR3 does, and the rest of the CDR3 is filled in from the germline J gene. This chain links TRBV13-3 with TRBJ1-6, with 7 bases matching TRBD1. TRBJ1-6 carries the ORF label, with uncertain function. CDR3 length equals 15 residues. CDR1 and CDR2 from the germline V gene are NNHDY and SYVADS. V shed 1 base, J shed 4 bases, and the junction held 2 bases outside the gene matches. The CDR3 DNA, read in part, is TGTGCCAGCAGTGATACAGGGGTTTATAATTCGCCC. Translating gives CASSDTGVYNSP. From start to end, the CDR3 is CASSDTGVYNSPLYF.

In regard to this clone: Mouse gene names apply. The observed sequence ends 4 residues before the CDR3 terminus, with the missing tail filled in from the germline J gene. The chain links TRBV13-1 to TRBJ2-1; TRBD2 matches 14 bases. CDR1 and CDR2 (germline): NSHNY, SYGAGN. The CDR3 runs 14 residues. This chain's CDR3 is CASSRDWGGTEQFF. CDR3 DNA (partial): TGTGCCAGCAGCCGGGACTGGGGGGGCACT.

Only a few counts were recorded for this clone. Mouse germline and gene names are used. Read data end 4 residues before the CDR3 end; the end is taken from the germline J gene. The chain combines TRBV19 with TRBJ2-3, with a possible D match to TRBD1 (7 bases). The CDR3 is 15 amino acids. With 0 bases removed from V and 2 bases from J, the gap between germline ends came to 10 bases. Per germline, CDR1 FNHDT and CDR2 SITEND (reference sequence). CDR3 DNA, as far as it was read: TGTGCCAGCAGTATAGTAGGGGGCGATGCAGAA. Translation gives CASSIVGGDAE. The whole CDR3 protein reads CASSIVGGDAETLYF.

On this clone: Each gene name is a mouse one. The read halts 4 residues ahead of the CDR3 end, with the missing end drawn from the germline J gene. This sequence joins TRBV13-3 and TRBJ2-3; 10 positions agree with TRBD2. This CDR3 is built from 16 residues. V shed 2 bases and J 1 base; nucleotides not matched to a gene: 4. Germline V lookup: CDR1 NNHDY, CDR2 SYVADS. The sequenced CDR3 bases are TGTGCCAGCAGTGAGACTGGGGGGCGGGGTGCAGAA. This gives the protein CASSETGGRGAE. The whole CDR3 reads CASSETGGRGAETLYF.

With respect to this clone: Mouse gene names and germline throughout. The DNA ends 4 residues before the CDR3 does, and the rest of the CDR3 is filled in from the germline J gene. The chain uses TRBV1 and TRBJ2-3, with 7 nucleotides matching TRBD1. The germline V gene has CDR1 NSQYPW and CDR2 LRSPGD (reference sequence). J was trimmed by 2 bases and V by 0 bases; bases with no gene match: 5. The CDR3 is 16 residues long. The CDR3 is CTCSADRGTDAETLYF. Incomplete CDR3 DNA: TGCACCTGCAGTGCAGATCGCGGGACAGATGCAGAA.

This clone was picked up a small number of times. Here the gene names and germline are mouse. The read ends 4 residues early relative to the CDR3; the germline J gene fills the gap. The chain combines TRBV13-1 with TRBJ2-1; TRBD2 aligns across 9 bases. Germline CDR1 reads NSHNY; CDR2 reads SYGAGN. The CDR3 covers 16 residues. V dropped 3 bases and J dropped 0; count of bases not matched to a gene: 4. The covered CDR3 bases are TGTGCCAGCAGTGCGCGACTGGGGGATAACTATGCT. Its protein is CASSARLGDNYA. The whole CDR3 protein is CASSARLGDNYAEQFF.

This clone was detected only a few times. Gene names are mouse gene names. The read ends 4 residues shy of where the CDR3 ends; the end is completed using the germline J gene. The chain has TRBV13-3 and TRBJ2-7; 14 bases align to TRBD2. This CDR3 has 16 amino acids. Trimming at V came to 3 bases and at J to 0 bases, leaving 2 bases not matched to a gene. Germline loops: CDR1 NNHDY, CDR2 SYVADS. CDR3 amino acids: CASSGDWGGHSYEQYF. CDR3 bases read: TGTGCCAGCAGTGGGGACTGGGGGGGCCACTCCTAT.